This record concerns one T cell receptor beta chain sequence. Its antigen is unidentified. Some clones are missing from TCRdb's copy, which holds only in-frame ones; the method was immunoSEQ multiplex PCR. The table lists 350,000 to 450,000 clones, more than 75% of them singletons. The data are from a study of Ad26.COV2.S vaccination and SARS-CoV-2 variants. Study background: Dosing was one shot or two shots 56 days apart.

Treatment specified: roughly 19 received Ad26.COV2.S at low or high dose, single or two shots; about 5 received placebo; per-sample allocation not given. Vaccine and placebo recipients were sampled on day 63 after the first injection. Study-wide results and limits: Overall T cell responses may have been underestimated by the analyses of TCR breadth and depth.

This clonotype was sampled from a person aged 18-65 years who received the Ad26.COV2.S COVID-19 vaccine or a placebo. The material was peripheral blood, obtained in a trial of Ad26.COV2.S vaccine versus placebo.

This CDR3 reads CASSVGDRVPDTQYF. The DNA for the CDR3 is TGTGCCAGCAGCGTAGGGGACAGAGTGCCAGATACGCAGTATTTT. The chain employs TRBV9 and TRBJ2-3, with 7 nucleotides matching TRBD1. V lost 0 bases, J lost 4 bases, and 5 bases stayed unmatched. CDR3 length: 15 residues. Germline V gene lookup returns CDR1 SGDLS and CDR2 YYNGEE.